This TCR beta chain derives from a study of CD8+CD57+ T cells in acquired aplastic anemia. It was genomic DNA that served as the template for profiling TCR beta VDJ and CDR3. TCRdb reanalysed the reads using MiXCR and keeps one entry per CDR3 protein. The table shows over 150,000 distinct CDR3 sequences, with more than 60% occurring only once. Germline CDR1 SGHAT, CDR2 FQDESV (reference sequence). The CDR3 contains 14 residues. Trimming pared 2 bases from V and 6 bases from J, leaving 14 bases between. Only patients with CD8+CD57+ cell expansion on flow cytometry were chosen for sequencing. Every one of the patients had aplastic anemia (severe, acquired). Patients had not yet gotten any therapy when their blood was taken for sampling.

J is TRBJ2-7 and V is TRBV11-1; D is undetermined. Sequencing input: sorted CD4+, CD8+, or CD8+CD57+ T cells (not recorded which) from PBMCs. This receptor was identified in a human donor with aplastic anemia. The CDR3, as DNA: TGTGCCAGCAGCTTATCTGTGGCTGAATCCGAGCAGTACTTC. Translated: CASSLSVAESEQYF.